These T cell receptor beta chains were read from a single sample in a study of T-cell reconstitution after alpha-beta-depleted transplantation in children. TCRdb independently ran MiXCR on the PCR reads; one entry per CDR3 protein. The sample shows more than 200,000 distinct CDR3 sequences, 17% of them seen only once. The specimen comprised PBMCs, mostly from graft donor cells, sampled 360 days after TCRalphabeta/CD19-depleted stem cell transplant. The receptors originated from a male patient aged 2-9 years who had a stem cell transplant for acute lymphoblastic leukemia, so the T cells may come from the graft donor. Each CDR3 is given with its conserved first and last residue. Fields, in order: clone size, J gene, V gene, D gene, CDR3 DNA, CDR3 protein. D genes are given only for firm matches. Clone size is stated in some rows and not others, as once, few, many or a class when expanded.

size: few
J: TRBJ1-5
V: TRBV10-3
D: TRBD1
DNA: TGTGCCATCATCGGACAGGGAGGCGGTCAGCCCCAGCATTTT
CDR3: CAIIGQGGGQPQHF

size: -
J: TRBJ2-1
V: TRBV12-3/TRBV12-4
D: -
DNA: TGTGCCAGCAGGAGACAGGTGGGGGTCGACAATGAGCAGTTCTTC
CDR3: CASRRQVGVDNEQFF

size: few
J: TRBJ1-1
V: TRBV12-3/TRBV12-4
D: TRBD1
DNA: TGTGCCAGCAGTCAGACAGGGGGTGGTACTGAAGCTTTCTTT
CDR3: CASSQTGGGTEAFF

size: many
J: TRBJ1-1
V: TRBV29-1
D: -
DNA: TGCAGCGTCTCGGGACCCCGGGGCACTGAAGCTTTCTTT
CDR3: CSVSGPRGTEAFF

size: -
J: TRBJ2-1
V: TRBV27
D: -
DNA: TGTGCCAGCAGTTCCCGGGGAGAGGGGTACAATGAGCAGTTCTTC
CDR3: CASSSRGEGYNEQFF

size: -
J: TRBJ2-5
V: TRBV10-3
D: -
DNA: TGTGCCATCAGTGTTCGGGAAGGTTTACAAGAGACCCAGTACTTC
CDR3: CAISVREGLQETQYF

size: -
J: TRBJ2-3
V: TRBV7-2
D: -
DNA: TGTGCCAGCAGCCTCCAACTAGCAGATACGCAGTATTTT
CDR3: CASSLQLADTQYF

size: -
J: TRBJ2-2
V: TRBV7-2
D: -
DNA: TGTGCCAGCAGCTTATTGCTTGGACTCACCGGGGAGCTGTTTTTT
CDR3: CASSLLLGLTGELFF

size: few
J: TRBJ2-3
V: TRBV6-2/TRBV6-3
D: -
DNA: TGTGCCAGCAGTTTCGGACCGGCCCCTACGACCATTTTAGATACGCAGTATTTT
CDR3: CASSFGPAPTTILDTQYF

size: -
J: TRBJ2-7
V: TRBV6-5
D: TRBD2
DNA: TGTGCCAGCAGTTACGCCGGACTAGCGGGAAACCACGAGCAGTACTTC
CDR3: CASSYAGLAGNHEQYF

size: -
J: TRBJ2-5
V: TRBV29-1
D: TRBD2
DNA: TGCAGCGTTCGGACTAGCGGGGTACTAGAGACCCAGTACTTC
CDR3: CSVRTSGVLETQYF

size: -
J: TRBJ1-1
V: TRBV6-1
D: -
DNA: TGTGCCAGCAGTCGGACAGAGAGGAACACTGAAGCTTTCTTT
CDR3: CASSRTERNTEAFF

size: -
J: TRBJ2-1
V: TRBV11-2
D: -
DNA: TGTGCCAGCAGCCCCCCCGGCTATGAGCAGTTCTTC
CDR3: CASSPPGYEQFF

size: -
J: TRBJ1-5
V: TRBV5-3
D: TRBD1
DNA: TGTGCCAGGAGCTTGGGGCCGACAGGGCTCCTTAGCAATCAGCCCCAGCATTTT
CDR3: CARSLGPTGLLSNQPQHF